These 18 T cell receptor beta chains were sequenced from one sample in a study of T cells in Graves' hyperthyroidism and ophthalmopathy. TCR beta CDR3 regions were amplified from RNA transcripts. Researchers ran a first-round RT-PCR on the TCR CDR3 using the HTBI primer set. One entry per CDR3 protein results from TCRdb running MiXCR on the multiplex PCR reads. This table has a few hundred thousand distinct CDR3 sequences, less than 15% appearing once. Sample: blood. Receptors were obtained from a woman aged 40-49 years with Graves' hyperthyroidism that later progressed to Graves' ophthalmopathy.

This clonotype was detected ten times or more. CDR3 nucleotides: TGTGCCAGCAGTGAGTGGGGGACTAGCGGTACATTCGTGGAGACCCAGTACTTC. This gives the protein CASSEWGTSGTFVETQYF. The chain carries TRBV6-1 and TRBJ2-5; TRBD2 aligns across 11 bases. This CDR3 is 18 amino acids long. Per germline, CDR1 MNHNS and CDR2 SASEGT. The ends lost 3 bases at V and 5 bases at J; junction bases unmatched: 14.

Ten or more counts support this clonotype. The J gene is TRBJ2-7, the V gene TRBV6-1; no reliable D call. Germline V lookup: CDR1 MNHNS, CDR2 SASEGT. The CDR3 is 13 residues long. V lost 5 bases to trimming and J lost 0 bases, with 8 bases between them. The CDR3 here is CASSYMVSYEQYF. DNA for the CDR3: TGTGCCAGCAGTTACATGGTCTCCTACGAGCAGTACTTC.

This chain connects TRBV20-1 to TRBJ2-6, with D perhaps assigned TRBD1 or TRBD2 (6 bases each). Germline lookup yields CDR1 DFQATT and CDR2 SNEGSKA (reference sequence). The CDR3 loop spans 13 amino acids. Trimming removed 7 bases from V and 4 bases from J, with 11 bases in between. CDR3 sequence reads: CSVGGQGANVLTF. The CDR3 DNA is TGCAGTGTTGGGGGGCAAGGGGCCAACGTCCTGACTTTC.

This clonotype was found many times. The CDR3 reads CASRGKGLQSYEQYF. In nucleotides, the CDR3 is TGTGCCAGCAGGGGAAAAGGTTTACAGTCCTACGAGCAGTACTTC. The chain carries TRBV11-2 and TRBJ2-7; D is ambiguous. Deletions cut 6 bases from V and 1 base from J, with 16 bases between. From germline, CDR1 is SGHAT and CDR2 FQNNGV. The CDR3 spans 15 residues.

This clonotype came up many times. J is TRBJ2-1 and V is TRBV12-3 or TRBV12-4; TRBD2 matches at 12 bases. The CDR3 covers 15 residues. V shed 7 bases, J shed 7 bases, and the junction held 8 bases outside the gene matches. The CDR3 DNA follows: TGTGCCAGCAACATTAACCTAGCGGGAGGGAATGAGCAGTTCTTC. Encoded protein: CASNINLAGGNEQFF.

In this sample, this clonotype turned up many times. The chain combines TRBV19 with TRBJ2-1; no reliable D call. There are 14 residues in the CDR3. V was pared by 7 bases and J by 1 base, with 11 bases between. Germline V gene sequence: CDR1 LNHDA, CDR2 SQIVND (reference sequence). CDR3 sequence reads: CASTSQASYNEQFF. As DNA, the CDR3 is TGTGCCAGTACCTCTCAGGCGTCCTACAATGAGCAGTTCTTC.

This clonotype was observed many times. The rearrangement links TRBV9 to TRBJ2-1; TRBD2 matches 10 bases. CDR1 is SGDLS, CDR2 YYNGEE, per germline. This CDR3 contains 15 residues. J gave up 4 bases and V 0 bases, and 1 base lay outside the gene matches. The CDR3 region is CASSVELAGYNEQFF. Written as DNA, the CDR3 is TGTGCCAGCAGCGTAGAACTAGCGGGGTACAATGAGCAGTTCTTC.

This clonotype was observed a handful of times. The chain carries TRBV25-1 and TRBJ1-2; 9 bases align to TRBD1. J was trimmed by 10 bases and V by 4 bases; bases with no gene match: 10. The CDR3 spans 14 residues. CDR1 is MGHDK and CDR2 is SYGVNS in the germline V gene. The CDR3 loop is CASSAPGQGPSYTF. DNA of the CDR3: TGTGCCAGCAGTGCTCCGGGACAGGGTCCATCCTACACCTTC.

This clonotype has more than one count but fewer than ten. A read error is possible here, since a much larger clone lies one base away. The gene calls are TRBV11-2 and TRBJ1-1; possibly TRBD1 for D (6 bases). In germline, CDR1 is SGHAT, CDR2 FQNNGV. CDR3 length: 14 amino acids. In DNA, the CDR3 is TGTGCCAGCAGCTTGACAGGCCTCAAGACTGAAGCTTCCTTT. This sequence encodes CASSLTGLKTEASF.

The chain joins TRBV4-1 to TRBJ1-5, with D possibly matching TRBD1 (5 bases). Trimming shortened V by 4 bases and J by 4 bases, and 11 bases separated the two germline ends. This CDR3 spans 14 amino acids. The germline gives CDR1 MGHRA, CDR2 YSYEKL. CDR3 in amino acids: CASSPREGNQPQHF. The CDR3 DNA is TGCGCCAGCAGCCCCCGGGAGGGGAATCAGCCCCAGCATTTT.

This clonotype was detected ten times or more. This rearrangement joins TRBV7-3 to TRBJ1-1; D is unclear. Trimming pared 4 bases from V and 2 bases from J, leaving 8 bases between. Germline CDR1 reads SGHTA; CDR2 reads FQGTGA. The CDR3 consists of 13 residues. The CDR3 here is CASSSTVNTEAFF. As DNA, the CDR3 is TGTGCCAGCAGCTCGACGGTTAACACTGAAGCTTTCTTT.

This clonotype was seen ten or more times. The genes are TRBV20-1 and TRBJ2-3, with D hard to call. The ends were cut back, 3 bases at V and 4 bases at J, with 11 bases in the middle. Germline CDR1 is DFQATT and CDR2 is SNEGSKA (reference sequence). This CDR3 spans 13 amino acids. The CDR3 DNA reads as TGCAGTGCTAGTGTGGAGAGTTCAGATACGCAGTATTTT. Its protein is CSASVESSDTQYF.

This clonotype was seen at least ten times. V and J are TRBV20-1 and TRBJ2-1, with D hard to call. Germline CDR1 and CDR2: DFQATT and SNEGSKA (reference sequence). V lost 2 bases and J 9 bases, leaving 8 bases between the germline ends. The CDR3 is 11 amino acids. For the CDR3, the DNA is TGCAGTGCTAGATCCGTACGTGAGCAGTTCTTC. Protein product: CSARSVREQFF.

This clonotype was found many times. The V call is TRBV5-1, the J call TRBJ1-5; the match to TRBD1 covers 10 bases. Germline CDR1 reads SGHRS; CDR2 reads YFSETQ. The trim removed 5 bases at V and 6 bases at J, leaving 8 bases unmatched. The CDR3 is made up of 15 amino acids. CDR3 protein: CASRPGQGVSQPQHF. CDR3 in DNA: TGCGCCAGCAGGCCCGGACAGGGGGTGAGTCAGCCCCAGCATTTT. Full variable domain (remainder filled in from reference TRBV5-1 and TRBJ1-5): KAGVTQTPRYLIKTRGQQVTLSCSPISGHRSVSWYQQTPGQGLQFLFEYFSETQRNKGNFPGRFSGRQFSNSRSEMNVSTLELGDSALYLCASRPGQGVSQPQHFGDGTRLSIL.

Ten or more counts support this clonotype. This rearrangement joins TRBV7-8 to TRBJ2-3; D could derive from TRBD1 or TRBD2 (5 bases each). The CDR3 is made up of 18 amino acids. Germline V gene lookup returns CDR1 SGHVS and CDR2 FQNEAQ. V dropped 3 bases and J dropped 1 base, with 20 bases sitting between them. CDR3: CASSFQLSPLGGTDTQYF. The CDR3 DNA is TGTGCCAGCAGCTTTCAACTAAGCCCATTGGGGGGCACAGATACGCAGTATTTT.

This clonotype was counted between two and nine times. V is TRBV2 and J is TRBJ2-1; no reliable D call. The germline V gene encodes CDR1 SNHLY and CDR2 FYNNEI. Trimming cost V 6 bases and J 6 bases, with 9 bases left between them. This CDR3 contains 12 residues. DNA for the CDR3: TGTGCCAGCAGCTTGGAAGCCAATGAGCAGTTCTTC. This sequence encodes CASSLEANEQFF.

This clonotype was counted at least ten times. The gene calls are TRBV3-1 and TRBJ2-2; 7 nucleotides line up with TRBD2. J lost 3 bases, V lost 2 bases, and 0 bases had no gene match. Per the germline V gene, CDR1 is LGHDT and CDR2 is YNNKEL (reference sequence). This CDR3 has 14 amino acids. The CDR3 reads CASSQLADTGELFF. The CDR3 coding sequence is TGTGCCAGCAGCCAACTAGCGGACACCGGGGAGCTGTTTTTT.

This clonotype was seen at least ten times. The chain has TRBV29-1 and TRBJ2-7; TRBD2 matches at 13 bases. Germline V gene data show CDR1 as SQVTM and CDR2 as ANQGSEA. The CDR3 is 13 residues long. Losses at the gene ends were 8 bases for V and 9 bases for J; bases not matched to a gene: 10. The CDR3 protein is CSFWTSGREAQYF. CDR3 nucleotide sequence: TGCAGCTTTTGGACTAGCGGGAGAGAGGCGCAGTACTTC.